This T cell receptor (beta chain) was recovered during a study of Ad26.COV2.S vaccination and SARS-CoV-2 variants. Treatment here: around 19 received Ad26.COV2.S at low or high dose, single or two shots; about 5 received placebo; per-sample allocation not given. Sample collection was performed on day 63 after the first vaccine or placebo injection. In the vaccine, an Ad26 vector expressed the SARS-CoV-2 spike of the Wuhan strain. The data were produced by immunoSEQ multiplex PCR, yet TCRdb's version contains in-frame clones alone and is incomplete. The sample holds about 350,000 clones, roughly 87% seen once. Germline V CDR1 and CDR2: SGHRS, YFSETQ. This CDR3 is built from 15 residues. The V gene lost 0 bases and the J gene lost 1 base, with 10 bases spanning the gap.

Sample: peripheral blood, taken in a trial of Ad26.COV2.S vaccine versus placebo. This TCR was sampled from a person aged 18 to 65 who received the Ad26.COV2.S COVID-19 vaccine or a placebo. J is TRBJ1-1 and V is TRBV5-1, with a weak D call TRBD1 (6 bases). CDR3 in amino acids: CASSLGGRGNTEAFF. CDR3 sequence (DNA): TGCGCCAGCAGCTTGGGAGGCAGGGGGAACACTGAAGCTTTCTTT.